The clone carrying this TCR beta chain was counted only a few times. Its specificity is unknown. The sample originates from a study of cytomegalovirus exposure and HLA in healthy donors. Whole-study findings and limits: The authors later found most CMV-associated TCR beta chains appeared HLA-restricted. In vitro work confirmed that a few CMV-associated chains recognize CMV antigens.

Primers included in the PCR were 60 Vbeta and 13 Jbeta primers. Repertoires were generated with immunoSEQ multiplex PCR, while TCRdb's copy carries only in-frame clones and drops some. The sample lists 130,000 to 150,000 clones, roughly four fifths occurring once. This CDR3 region has 15 residues. CDR1 and CDR2 (germline): MNHNY, SVGAGI (reference sequence). Trimming took off 5 bases at V and 4 bases at J, with 16 bases between the two ends. The specimen was PBMCs. The chain uses TRBV6-6 and TRBJ2-3, with D maybe TRBD2 (6 bases). The sequence derives from a man aged 40-55 years in good health and CMV-seropositive. This CDR3 reads CASSETGARSDTQYF. The CDR3 DNA reads as TGTGCCAGCAGTGAGACGGGAGCAAGGTCAGATACGCAGTATTTT.